This is a list of T cell receptor beta chains from one sample in a study of identical twins. TCRdb reanalysed the 5' RACE reads using MiXCR and keeps one entry per CDR3 protein. This table has 570,000 or so distinct CDR3 sequences, 9.6% appearing once. These data are also associated with another study on yellow fever vaccine responses in identical twins.

Sequenced sample: PBMCs. Source of these receptors: a woman between 18 and 29 years old in good health. The CDR3 runs from the conserved cysteine through the conserved F or W. A D gene is named only where the DNA matches it firmly. A row's size may be missing; if present it is once, few, many or a size class.

d_call,j_call,clone_size,v_call,cdr3_aa,cdr3_nt
-,TRBJ2-7,many,TRBV24-1,CATSDFRDEQYF,TGTGCCACCAGTGATTTCAGGGACGAGCAGTACTTC
-,TRBJ2-1,-,TRBV7-6,CASSHFTYNEQFF,TGTGCCAGCAGCCACTTTACCTACAATGAGCAGTTCTTC
-,TRBJ2-2,-,TRBV20-1,CSARNTSPGRPNTGELFF,TGCAGTGCTAGAAATACCTCCCCAGGGCGACCGAACACCGGGGAGCTGTTTTTT
-,TRBJ1-6,many,TRBV5-1,CASTFVAGDNSPLHF,TGCGCCAGCACCTTCGTGGCAGGGGATAATTCACCCCTCCACTTT
-,TRBJ1-2,-,TRBV13,CASSLRTADGYTF,TGTGCCAGCAGCCTACGGACAGCGGATGGCTACACCTTC
TRBD1,TRBJ1-5,many,TRBV4-3,CASSQDRGLEPQHF,TGCGCCAGCAGCCAGGACAGGGGACTCGAGCCCCAGCATTTT
-,TRBJ2-1,few,TRBV6-1,CATGPRGNYNEQFF,TGTGCCACCGGCCCCCGAGGCAACTACAATGAGCAGTTCTTC
TRBD1,TRBJ2-1,many,TRBV14,CASSQSRTGGRWSSYNEQFF,TGTGCCAGCAGCCAATCACGGACAGGGGGGCGATGGAGCTCCTACAATGAGCAGTTCTTC
-,TRBJ1-5,many,TRBV6-1,CASGLGGGQPQHF,TGTGCCAGCGGGTTGGGCGGGGGTCAGCCCCAGCATTTT
TRBD2,TRBJ2-1,few,TRBV11-2,CASSFRREAYNEQFF,TGTGCCAGCAGCTTTCGGCGGGAGGCCTACAATGAGCAGTTCTTC
-,TRBJ2-1,few,TRBV6-2/TRBV6-3,CASGNRRGTDNEQFF,TGTGCCAGCGGCAATCGTAGGGGTACGGACAATGAGCAGTTCTTC
TRBD2,TRBJ2-3,-,TRBV6-4,CASRGAGVGRTDTQYF,TGTGCCAGCAGAGGAGCGGGGGTTGGGCGTACAGATACGCAGTATTTT
-,TRBJ2-5,many,TRBV4-1,CASSHIPTRKETQYF,TGCGCCAGCAGCCATATACCGACTAGAAAAGAGACCCAGTACTTC
-,TRBJ1-2,few,TRBV4-3,CASSQDLGQTDGYTF,TGCGCCAGCAGCCAAGATCTAGGACAGACAGATGGCTACACCTTC
TRBD2,TRBJ2-1,few,TRBV7-2,CASSLGREAINEQFF,TGTGCCAGCAGCTTAGGGCGGGAGGCTATAAATGAGCAGTTCTTC
-,TRBJ2-7,few,TRBV10-2,CASSLADEQYF,TGCGCCAGCAGTCTCGCGGACGAGCAGTACTTC
-,TRBJ1-2,many,TRBV20-1,CSARVGDSSYGYTF,TGCAGTGCTAGAGTCGGGGATTCGTCCTATGGCTACACCTTC
TRBD1,TRBJ2-5,few,TRBV5-1,CASSLSGTGYQETQYF,TGCGCCAGCAGCTTGTCCGGGACAGGGTACCAAGAGACCCAGTACTTC
TRBD1,TRBJ1-1,-,TRBV27,CASSLRTGGRDTEAFF,TGTGCCAGCAGTTTGAGGACAGGGGGCCGCGACACTGAAGCTTTCTTT
TRBD1,TRBJ1-5,few,TRBV7-3,CASSSTGGETPQHF,TGTGCCAGCAGCTCGACAGGGGGTGAAACGCCCCAGCATTTT
TRBD2,TRBJ2-1,few,TRBV28,CAGGGSSGYNEQFF,TGTGCCGGCGGAGGGTCTAGCGGCTACAATGAGCAGTTCTTC
TRBD1,TRBJ2-5,few,TRBV27,CASSLSPDRVETQYF,TGTGCCAGCAGTTTATCCCCCGACAGGGTAGAGACCCAGTACTTC
-,TRBJ2-5,few,TRBV6-1,CASRSNRYQETQYF,TGTGCCAGCAGGTCAAACAGGTACCAAGAGACCCAGTACTTC
-,TRBJ2-1,-,TRBV7-2,CASNEGWNEQFF,TGTGCCAGCAACGAGGGTTGGAATGAGCAGTTCTTC
TRBD1,TRBJ2-1,-,TRBV7-9,CASSLQGLHNEQFF,TGTGCCAGCAGCCTACAGGGGCTCCACAACGAGCAGTTCTTC
-,TRBJ1-1,-,TRBV29-1,CSVDGAFF,TGCAGCGTTGATGGTGCTTTCTTT
-,TRBJ2-3,many,TRBV3-1,CASSYGGGLPNTDTQYF,TGTGCCAGCAGTTACGGAGGGGGACTGCCGAACACAGATACGCAGTATTTT
TRBD2,TRBJ2-7,-,TRBV7-6,CASSPHPGLAESSYEQYF,TGTGCCAGCAGCCCGCACCCGGGACTAGCGGAAAGCTCCTACGAGCAGTACTTC
-,TRBJ2-3,many,TRBV29-1,CSVGEGNGQYF,TGCAGCGTTGGTGAGGGGAATGGGCAGTATTTT
-,TRBJ2-7,few,TRBV11-2,CASSLVLGGVYEQYF,TGTGCCAGCAGCTTAGTGCTCGGGGGCGTCTACGAGCAGTACTTC
TRBD2,TRBJ2-3,few,TRBV27,CASSLASGGLISTDTQYF,TGTGCCAGCAGTTTGGCCAGCGGGGGCCTTATTAGCACAGATACGCAGTATTTT
-,TRBJ1-1,few,TRBV21-1,CASKPSIAFF,TGTGCCAGCAAACCTTCAATAGCTTTCTTT
-,TRBJ2-7,many,TRBV10-3,CAISRQSSYEQYF,TGTGCCATCAGCAGACAGAGCTCCTACGAGCAGTACTTC
-,TRBJ2-1,many,TRBV6-5,CASSYSGDLSYNEQFF,TGTGCCAGCAGTTACTCCGGGGACCTCTCCTACAATGAGCAGTTCTTC
-,TRBJ2-7,few,TRBV20-1,CSARDDGTGAYEQYF,TGCAGTGCTAGAGACGATGGGACGGGAGCCTACGAGCAGTACTTC
TRBD1,TRBJ1-2,-,TRBV7-3,CASSSGTGDGYTF,TGTGCCAGCAGCTCCGGGACAGGGGATGGCTACACCTTC
-,TRBJ2-2,many,TRBV4-3,CASSQDHPEPGELFF,TGCGCCAGCAGCCAGGACCATCCGGAGCCCGGGGAGCTGTTTTTT
-,TRBJ1-5,few,TRBV27,CASSDGSSNQPQHF,TGTGCCAGCAGTGATGGATCTAGCAATCAGCCCCAGCATTTT
-,TRBJ1-5,many,TRBV7-2,CASSYRGNQPQHF,TGTGCCAGCTCATACCGGGGCAATCAGCCCCAGCATTTT
TRBD2,TRBJ2-1,many,TRBV10-1,CASSERLAGTHYNEQFF,TGCGCCAGCAGTGAGCGGCTAGCGGGAACCCACTACAATGAGCAGTTCTTC
-,TRBJ2-1,-,TRBV30,CAWSHGGNEQFF,TGTGCCTGGAGTCATGGCGGCAATGAGCAGTTCTTC
-,TRBJ2-7,-,TRBV30,CALDRAAYEQYF,TGTGCCTTAGATAGGGCTGCCTACGAGCAGTACTTC
TRBD2,TRBJ2-7,few,TRBV29-1,CSAGGGGSPYEQYF,TGCAGCGCTGGGGGGGGTGGGAGCCCCTACGAGCAGTACTTC
TRBD2,TRBJ2-2,few,TRBV12-3/TRBV12-4,CASTLGLAYGELFF,TGTGCCAGCACACTGGGACTAGCGTACGGGGAGCTGTTTTTT
-,TRBJ2-3,-,TRBV20-1,CSASGVLAGSTDTQYF,TGCAGTGCATCAGGGGTGCTGGCAGGGAGCACAGATACGCAGTATTTT
-,TRBJ2-2,many,TRBV20-1,CSARDPSTAPNTGELFF,TGCAGCGCTAGAGATCCTTCGACAGCTCCGAACACCGGGGAGCTGTTTTTT
-,TRBJ2-2,many,TRBV5-1,CASSKTWGDTGELFF,TGCGCCAGCAGCAAGACATGGGGCGACACCGGGGAGCTGTTTTTT
TRBD2,TRBJ2-7,-,TRBV20-1,CSARGGLAASYEQYF,TGCAGTGCTAGAGGGGGACTAGCGGCATCCTACGAGCAGTACTTC
TRBD2,TRBJ2-1,few,TRBV6-5,CVAGAYNEQFF,TGTGTAGCGGGGGCCTACAATGAGCAGTTCTTC
TRBD1,TRBJ2-1,few,TRBV10-1,CASSQGVLYNEQFF,TGCGCCAGCAGTCAGGGGGTACTCTACAATGAGCAGTTCTTC
TRBD2,TRBJ2-3,many,TRBV27,CASSFSGGATTQYF,TGTGCCAGCAGTTTTAGCGGGGGGGCCACTACGCAGTATTTT
-,TRBJ2-5,many,TRBV7-9,CASSSRTGVGSQYF,TGTGCCAGCAGCTCACGGACTGGGGTAGGGTCCCAGTACTTC
-,TRBJ2-7,-,TRBV5-1,CASSLTQFRGGLEQYF,TGCGCCAGCAGCCTGACGCAATTCAGGGGAGGCCTGGAGCAGTACTTC
-,TRBJ2-2,many,TRBV29-1,CSVPSSPGELFF,TGCAGCGTTCCTAGCTCGCCCGGGGAGCTGTTTTTT